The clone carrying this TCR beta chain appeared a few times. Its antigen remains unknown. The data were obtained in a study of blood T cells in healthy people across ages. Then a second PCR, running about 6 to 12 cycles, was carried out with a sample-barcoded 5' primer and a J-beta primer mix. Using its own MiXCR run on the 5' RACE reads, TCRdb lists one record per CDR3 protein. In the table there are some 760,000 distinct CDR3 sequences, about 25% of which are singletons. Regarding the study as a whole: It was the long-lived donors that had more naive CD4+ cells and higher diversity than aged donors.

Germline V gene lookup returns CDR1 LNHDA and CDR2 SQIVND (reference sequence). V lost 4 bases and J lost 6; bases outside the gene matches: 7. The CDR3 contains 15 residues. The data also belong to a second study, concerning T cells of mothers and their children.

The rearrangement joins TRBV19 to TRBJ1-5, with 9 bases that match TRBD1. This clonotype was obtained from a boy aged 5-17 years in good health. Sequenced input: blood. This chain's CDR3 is CASSKSTGGVQPQHF. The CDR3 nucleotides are TGTGCCAGTAGTAAGTCCACAGGGGGCGTTCAGCCCCAGCATTTT. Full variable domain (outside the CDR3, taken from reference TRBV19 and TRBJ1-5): DGGITQSPKYLFRKEGQNVTLSCEQNLNHDAMYWYRQDPGQGLRLIYYSQIVNDFQKGDIAEGYSVSREKKESFPLTVTSAQKNPTAFYLCASSKSTGGVQPQHFGDGTRLSIL.